This TCR beta chain derives from a study of tumor and adjacent non-tumor tissue in lung cancer. In the study overall: Stage I to III disease affected 10 men and 5 women aged 31 to 76. General observations from the study: Shorter survival was associated with higher TCR diversity in tumors. Tumor tissue had significantly higher TCR diversity than normal lung.

As concerns this clonotype: No antigen is known for it. Germline is not matched at one junction end, which may reflect a read error.

The CDR3 spans 18 residues. Germline CDR1 SGHKS, CDR2 YYEKEE (reference sequence). The template was RNA from unsorted bulk tissue. Chemotherapy-naive patients with new lung cancer underwent thoracic surgery in China, August–late 2014. A modified ARM-PCR protocol with three rounds of nested PCR amplified TCRbeta. Using its own MiXCR run on the multiplex PCR reads, TCRdb lists one record per CDR3 protein. The sample shows 60,000 to 85,000 distinct CDR3 sequences, around 86% of them seen only once. The TCR sequence derives from a woman in her fifties or sixties with non-small cell lung cancer. The V call is TRBV5-5, the J call TRBJ2-3, with TRBD2 matching 10 bases. Sequencing input: lung tumor tissue. The CDR3 DNA follows: TGTGCCAATAGCACCGGACTAGCGGTATCTAGTGGGACAGATGCGCAGTATTTT. Amino acids: CANSTGLAVSSGTDAQYF.